The clone carrying this T cell receptor (beta chain) has more than one count but fewer than ten. Combining a sample-barcoded 5' primer with a J-beta primer mix, a second PCR ran for about 7 to 11 cycles. A template-switch adaptor containing 12 random nucleotides labeled each cDNA molecule. Each CDR3 protein is one row after TCRdb ran MiXCR on the 5' RACE reads. The table lists 920,000 or so distinct CDR3 sequences, 40% to 50% of them singletons. This record comes from a study of blood T cells in healthy people across ages. CDR1 is DFQATT, CDR2 SNEGSKA, per germline (reference sequence). V dropped 2 bases and J dropped 7 bases, with 17 bases sitting between them. The CDR3 runs to 14 residues.

Sequencing used blood. V gene TRBV20-1 combines with J gene TRBJ1-2; TRBD1 might be the D (5 bases). The receptor's source is a woman in her sixties in good health. The CDR3 loop reads CSARFDGGAGGYTF. The CDR3 nucleotides are TGCAGTGCTAGATTCGATGGGGGTGCGGGTGGCTACACCTTC.